This T cell receptor beta chain was sequenced in a study of PD-1 blockade in classical Hodgkin lymphoma. The data were produced by immunoSEQ multiplex PCR, yet TCRdb's version contains in-frame clones alone and is incomplete. The sample records around 27,000 clones, 85% being singletons. Per the germline V gene, CDR1 is MNHNS and CDR2 is SASEGT. V lost 4 bases to trimming and J lost 3 bases, with 15 bases between them. This CDR3 comprises 15 residues. The time point was: cycle 4 day 1 (C4D1), after less than seven weeks of nivolumab. All the patients suffered relapse after autologous stem cell transplantation, and brentuximab vedotin exposure differed. Purification of CD4+ T cells from thawed PBMCs was performed via magnetic negative selection.

The material was CD4+ T cells from blood, obtained before the fourth cycle of nivolumab. This clonotype was obtained from a human donor with classical Hodgkin lymphoma. V is TRBV6-1 and J is TRBJ1-2, with D perhaps TRBD1 (5 bases). CDR3 loop: CASSVLGLGDYGYTF. The CDR3 region has the DNA TGTGCCAGCAGTGTCCTAGGCCTGGGGGACTATGGCTACACCTTC.